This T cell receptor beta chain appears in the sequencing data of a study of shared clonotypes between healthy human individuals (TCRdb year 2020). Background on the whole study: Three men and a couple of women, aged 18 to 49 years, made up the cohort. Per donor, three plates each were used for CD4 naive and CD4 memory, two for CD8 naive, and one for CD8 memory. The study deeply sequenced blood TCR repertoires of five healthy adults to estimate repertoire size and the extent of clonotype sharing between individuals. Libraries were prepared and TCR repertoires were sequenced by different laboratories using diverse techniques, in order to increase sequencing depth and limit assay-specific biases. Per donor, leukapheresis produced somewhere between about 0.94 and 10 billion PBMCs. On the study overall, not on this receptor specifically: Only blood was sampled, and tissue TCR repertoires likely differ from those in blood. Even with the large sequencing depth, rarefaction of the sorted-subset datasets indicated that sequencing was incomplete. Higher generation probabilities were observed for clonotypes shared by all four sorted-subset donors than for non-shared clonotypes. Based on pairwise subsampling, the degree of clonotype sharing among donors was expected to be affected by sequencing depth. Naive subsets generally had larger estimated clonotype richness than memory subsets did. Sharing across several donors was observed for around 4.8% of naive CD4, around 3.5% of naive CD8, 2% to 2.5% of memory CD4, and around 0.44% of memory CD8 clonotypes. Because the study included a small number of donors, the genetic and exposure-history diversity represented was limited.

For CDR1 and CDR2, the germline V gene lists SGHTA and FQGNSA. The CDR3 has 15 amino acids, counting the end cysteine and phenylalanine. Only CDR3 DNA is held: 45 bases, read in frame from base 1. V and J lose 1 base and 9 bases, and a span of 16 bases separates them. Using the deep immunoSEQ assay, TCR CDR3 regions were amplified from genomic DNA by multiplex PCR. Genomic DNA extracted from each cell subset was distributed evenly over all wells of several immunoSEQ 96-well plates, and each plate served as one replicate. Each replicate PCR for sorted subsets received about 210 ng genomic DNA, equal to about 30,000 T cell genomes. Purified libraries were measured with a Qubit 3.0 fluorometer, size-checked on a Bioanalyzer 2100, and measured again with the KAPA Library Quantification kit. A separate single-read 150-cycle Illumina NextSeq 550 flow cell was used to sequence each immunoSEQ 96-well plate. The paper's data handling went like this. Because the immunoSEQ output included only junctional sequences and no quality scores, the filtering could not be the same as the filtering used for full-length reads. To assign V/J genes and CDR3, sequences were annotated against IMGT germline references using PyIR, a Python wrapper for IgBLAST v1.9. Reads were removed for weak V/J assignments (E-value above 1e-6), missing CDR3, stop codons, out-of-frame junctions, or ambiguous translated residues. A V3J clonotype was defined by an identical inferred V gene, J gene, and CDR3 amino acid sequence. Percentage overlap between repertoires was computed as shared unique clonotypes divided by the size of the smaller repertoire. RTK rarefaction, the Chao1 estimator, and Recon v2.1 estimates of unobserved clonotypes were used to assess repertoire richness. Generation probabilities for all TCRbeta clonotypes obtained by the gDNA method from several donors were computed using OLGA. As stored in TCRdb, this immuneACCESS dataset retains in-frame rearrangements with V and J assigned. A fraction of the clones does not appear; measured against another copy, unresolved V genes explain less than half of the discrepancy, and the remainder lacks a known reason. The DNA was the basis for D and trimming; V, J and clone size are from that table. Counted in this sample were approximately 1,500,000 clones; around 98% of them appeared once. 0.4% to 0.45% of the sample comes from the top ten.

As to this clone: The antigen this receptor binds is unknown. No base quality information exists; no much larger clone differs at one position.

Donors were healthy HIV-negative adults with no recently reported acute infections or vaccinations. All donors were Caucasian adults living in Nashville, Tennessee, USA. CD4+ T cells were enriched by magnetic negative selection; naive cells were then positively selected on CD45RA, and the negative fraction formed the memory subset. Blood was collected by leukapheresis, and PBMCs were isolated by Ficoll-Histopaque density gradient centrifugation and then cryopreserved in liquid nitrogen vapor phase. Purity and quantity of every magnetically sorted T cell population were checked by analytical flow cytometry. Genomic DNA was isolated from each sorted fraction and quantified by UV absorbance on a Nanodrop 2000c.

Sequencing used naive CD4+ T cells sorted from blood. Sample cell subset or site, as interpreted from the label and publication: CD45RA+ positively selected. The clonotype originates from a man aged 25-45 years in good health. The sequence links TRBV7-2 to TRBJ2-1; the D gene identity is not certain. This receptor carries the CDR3 CASSLEDSLVSEQFF. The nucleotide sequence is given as TGTGCCAGCAGCTTAGAAGATAGCTTGGTCAGTGAGCAGTTCTTC. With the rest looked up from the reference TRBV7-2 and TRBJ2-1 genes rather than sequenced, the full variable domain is GAGVSQSPSNKVTEKGKDVELRCDPISGHTALYWYRQSLGQGLEFLIYFQGNSAPDKSGLPSDRFSAERTGGSVSTLTIQRTQQEDSAVYLCASSLEDSLVSEQFFGPGTRLTVL.